The 18 T cell receptor beta chains reported below all come from one sample, sequenced in a study of Ad26.COV2.S vaccination and SARS-CoV-2 variants. Treatment described: 15 to 20 received Ad26.COV2.S at low or high dose, single or two shots; 5 received placebo; per-sample allocation not given. The investigators took samples on day 63 after the first vaccine or placebo injection. Only in-frame clones appear in the TCRdb table, and some are missing; sequencing was by immunoSEQ multiplex PCR. This sample has 360,000 or so clones; roughly 90% occur once, and the top ten carry under 2%. The sequenced sample was peripheral blood, obtained in a trial of Ad26.COV2.S vaccine versus placebo. Every receptor here comes from a person aged 18 to 59 who received the Ad26.COV2.S COVID-19 vaccine or a placebo.

This rearrangement joins TRBV6-2 or TRBV6-3 to TRBJ2-1; unclear D gene. In germline, CDR1 is MNHEY, CDR2 SVGEGT. Between the trimmed V and J ends, which lost 2 bases and 6 bases, there was a span of 8 bases. The CDR3 runs to 13 residues. CDR3 bases: TGTGCCAGCAGTTACGGGTCGGGCAATGAGCAGTTCTTC. Protein: CASSYGSGNEQFF.

The V gene is TRBV19, the J gene TRBJ1-6, with 7 bases fitting TRBD1. Trimming took 6 bases from V and 4 from J; bases not matched to a gene: 9. CDR1 is LNHDA, CDR2 SQIVND, per germline (reference sequence). This CDR3 has 16 amino acids. The CDR3 nucleotides read TGTGCCAGTAGGGGAACGGGACAGTCGTATAATTCACCCCTCCACTTT. It codes for CASRGTGQSYNSPLHF.

The chain links TRBV24-1 to TRBJ2-3; D is possibly TRBD2 (7 bases). This CDR3 has 14 amino acids. Per germline, CDR1 KGHDR and CDR2 SFDVKD. Trimming took off 7 bases at V and 6 bases at J, with 16 bases between the two ends. The CDR3 here is CATSSGTSTDTQYF. The CDR3 bases are TGTGCCACCAGCAGCGGGACATCGACGGATACGCAGTATTTT.

V gene TRBV6-2 or TRBV6-3 combines with J gene TRBJ2-3; D not certain. The CDR3 sequence is 17 residues long. Germline V gene lookup returns CDR1 MNHEY and CDR2 SVGEGT. Trimming took off 0 bases at V and 0 bases at J, with 13 bases between the two ends. In DNA, the CDR3 is TGTGCCAGCAGTTACTCTTACCCGGGCTCTAGCACAGATACGCAGTATTTT. Translated: CASSYSYPGSSTDTQYF.

This chain uses TRBV3-1 (or the pseudogene TRBV3-2) with TRBJ1-3; 8 bases agree with TRBD1. Germline assignment: CDR1 LGHDT and CDR2 YNNKEL (reference sequence). Losses at the gene ends were 0 bases for V and 1 base for J; bases not matched to a gene: 5. This CDR3 is built from 17 residues. The CDR3 loop reads CASSQEGTGRSGNTIYF. For the CDR3, the DNA is TGTGCCAGCAGCCAAGAGGGGACAGGTCGGTCTGGAAACACCATATATTTT.

V and J are TRBV1 and TRBJ2-7; whether TRBD2, the table's D call, matches the DNA was not checked. TRBV1 is assigned pseudogene status. The CDR3 totals 14 residues. CDR3 nucleotide sequence: TGCACCAGCAGCCTGACTAGCGGGAGGTACGAGCAGTACTTC. Protein sequence: CTSSLTSGRYEQYF.

This clone was seen a single time. The chain employs TRBV6-5 and TRBJ1-4, with TRBD1 as a possible D gene (6 bases). Germline CDR1 and CDR2: MNHEY and SVGAGI. V lost 6 bases and J lost 3, with 11 bases in between. The CDR3 has 14 amino acids. The DNA for the CDR3 is TGTGCCAGCAGACTCAGGGGTGCTAATGAAAAACTGTTTTTT. This encodes CASRLRGANEKLFF.

As to this clone: An end of the junction does not agree with germline; a read error may underlie this. V is TRBV5-4 and J is TRBJ2-3, with 14 bases fitting TRBD2. Germline V gene data show CDR1 as SGHNT and CDR2 as YYREEE (reference sequence). This CDR3 contains 17 residues. DNA for the CDR3: TGTGCCAGCAGTTTGGGACTAGCGGGAGTAAGCACAGATACGCAGTATTTT. This codes for CASSLGLAGVSTDTQYF.

This sequence joins TRBV27 and TRBJ2-3, with 9 positions matching TRBD2. Germline assignment: CDR1 MNHEY and CDR2 SMNVEV (reference sequence). V shed 6 bases, J shed 2 bases, and the junction held 9 bases outside the gene matches. This CDR3 region has 16 residues. The CDR3 here is CASRPIAGAPTDTQYF. The CDR3 region has the DNA TGTGCCAGCAGACCTATAGCGGGAGCCCCCACAGATACGCAGTATTTT.

The rearrangement uses TRBV28 and TRBJ1-2; possible D gene TRBD1, 5 bases. Trimming stripped 6 bases from V and 4 bases from J, with 12 bases between. This CDR3 contains 13 residues. Germline CDR1 and CDR2: MDHEN and SYDVKM. The CDR3 here is CASRQDWGYGYTF. The CDR3 nucleotides are TGTGCCAGCAGACAGGACTGGGGCTATGGCTACACCTTC.

The chain is built from TRBV27 and TRBJ1-6; D possibly corresponds to TRBD1 (5 bases). CDR1 is MNHEY and CDR2 is SMNVEV in the germline V gene (reference sequence). The V end lost 5 bases, the J end lost 7 bases, and 15 bases lay between the germline ends. The CDR3 spans 15 residues. Here the CDR3 reads CASSPQGRRNSPLHF. The CDR3 DNA follows: TGTGCCAGCAGTCCGCAGGGACGGCGAAATTCACCCCTCCACTTT.

V and J are TRBV11-2 and TRBJ2-7, with TRBD2 identical over 12 bases. Per germline, CDR1 SGHAT and CDR2 FQNNGV. This CDR3 region has 15 residues. V was clipped by 1 base and J by 4 bases; unmatched bases: 2. The CDR3 region is CASSLASGRVYEQYF. DNA of the CDR3: TGTGCCAGCAGCTTAGCTAGCGGGAGGGTATACGAGCAGTACTTC.

On this clone: A junction end diverges from the germline sequence, so it may reflect a read error. This chain joins TRBV6-1 and TRBJ2-1, with 9 bases lining up with TRBD2. CDR1 and CDR2 (germline): MNHNS, SASEGT. There are 16 residues in the CDR3. Written as DNA, the CDR3 is TGTGCCAGCAGCGAAGAGGGACTAGCTCCTTACAATGAGCAGTTCTTC. Residues: CASSEEGLAPYNEQFF.

The chain uses TRBV27 and TRBJ1-2; possible D gene TRBD1, 5 bases. Trimming took 4 bases from V and 6 from J, leaving 15 bases between them. The CDR3 covers 14 residues. CDR1 and CDR2 (germline): MNHEY, SMNVEV (reference sequence). The CDR3 bases are TGTGCCAGCAGTTCTACGCCGGGGCTCGATGGCTACACCTTC. It translates to CASSSTPGLDGYTF.

The chain is built from TRBV4-3 and TRBJ2-1, with TRBD2 identical over 8 bases. The CDR3 is 14 amino acids. Per the germline V gene, CDR1 is LGHNA and CDR2 is YSLEER. V lost 0 bases to trimming and J lost 15 bases; unmatched junction nucleotides: 10. The CDR3 DNA is TGCGCCAGCAGCCAAGAAGGTACGAGCGGGAGTTTGTTCTTC. It translates to CASSQEGTSGSLFF.

The rearrangement uses TRBV6-5 and TRBJ2-1, with D possibly being TRBD1 (6 bases). Germline CDR1 MNHEY, CDR2 SVGAGI. V gave up 6 bases and J gave up 5 bases, with 14 bases separating them. CDR3 length: 14 residues. The CDR3 sequence: CASRIPGADNEQFF. The CDR3 nucleotides read TGTGCCAGCAGAATCCCAGGGGCGGACAATGAGCAGTTCTTC.

Regarding this clone: One junction end does not reproduce the germline sequence, and a read error may be involved. The chain is built from TRBV13 and TRBJ2-7, with 7 bases lining up with TRBD1. Germline CDR1 is PRHDT and CDR2 is FYEKMQ (reference sequence). The CDR3 runs 13 residues. CDR3 sequence reads: CASSPGQFYGQYF. The DNA for the CDR3 is TGTGCCAGCAGCCCGGGACAGTTTTACGGGCAGTACTTC.

This chain uses TRBV7-8 with TRBJ2-1; the match to TRBD2 covers 11 bases. Germline V gene lookup returns CDR1 SGHVS and CDR2 FQNEAQ. Trimming took 0 bases from V and 4 from J; bases not matched to a gene: 8. This CDR3 has 18 amino acids. CDR3 sequence reads: CASSLARGGTSGYNEQFF. CDR3 DNA sequence: TGTGCCAGCAGCTTAGCGCGAGGAGGGACTAGCGGTTACAATGAGCAGTTCTTC.